These 7 T cell receptor beta chains share one sample of origin, sequenced in a study of shared clonotypes between healthy human individuals. Some clones are missing from TCRdb's copy, which holds only in-frame ones; the method was immunoSEQ multiplex PCR. The table shows roughly 2 million clones, with roughly 96% occurring only once. Sequenced sample: naive CD4+ T cells sorted from blood. The subset is: CD45RA+ positively selected. These receptors originate from a man younger than 30 in good health.

The chain employs TRBV7-3 and TRBJ2-5; TRBD1 matches at 8 bases. CDR3 length: 16 residues. CDR1 SGHTA and CDR2 FQGTGA come from the germline V gene. V lost 0 bases and J lost 2; bases outside the gene matches: 5. Here the CDR3 DNA reads TGTGCCAGCAGCTTAACCCGCGACAGGGGTCAAGAGACCCAGTACTTC. This codes for CASSLTRDRGQETQYF. Full variable domain (missing parts from reference TRBV7-3 and TRBJ2-5): GAGVSQTPSNKVTEKGKYVELRCDPISGHTALYWYRQSLGQGPEFLIYFQGTGAADDSGLPNDRFFAVRPEGSVSTLKIQRTERGDSAVYLCASSLTRDRGQETQYFGPGTRLLVL.

The chain recombines TRBV29-1 with TRBJ1-1, with TRBD1 as a possible D gene (6 bases). With 7 bases removed from V and 3 bases from J, the gap between germline ends came to 12 bases. Germline CDR1 is SQVTM and CDR2 is ANQGSEA. The CDR3 covers 12 residues. CDR3 loop: CSATGGDTEAFF. In nucleotides, the CDR3 is TGCAGCGCGACAGGAGGGGACACTGAAGCTTTCTTT.

The chain joins TRBV2 to TRBJ2-2, with TRBD2 matching 7 bases. The ends lost 10 bases at V and 8 bases at J; junction bases unmatched: 7. Per germline, CDR1 SNHLY and CDR2 FYNNEI. The CDR3 extends over 12 amino acids. This CDR3 reads CATSSGRGELFF. The CDR3 DNA reads as TGTGCCACTAGTAGCGGGCGGGGGGAGCTGTTTTTT.

A remark on this clone: Within the sample, other DNA sequences also encode this same CDR3. The chain links TRBV7-2 to TRBJ2-7, with D maybe TRBD2 (6 bases). CDR1 and CDR2 from the germline V gene are SGHTA and FQGNSA. Trimming pared 4 bases from V and 4 bases from J, leaving 11 bases between. The CDR3 loop spans 13 amino acids. The CDR3 DNA sequence: TGTGCCAGCAGCTCGGGACTTGTATACGAGCAGTACTTC. This translates into CASSSGLVYEQYF. The whole variable domain, remainder taken from reference TRBV7-2 and TRBJ2-7, is GAGVSQSPSNKVTEKGKDVELRCDPISGHTALYWYRQSLGQGLEFLIYFQGNSAPDKSGLPSDRFSAERTGGSVSTLTIQRTQQEDSAVYLCASSSGLVYEQYFGPGTRLTVT.

J is TRBJ2-5 and V is TRBV5-1; 9 bases line up with TRBD2. The CDR3 runs to 15 residues. The ends lost 2 bases at V and 1 base at J; junction bases unmatched: 3. Per germline, CDR1 SGHRS and CDR2 YFSETQ. The CDR3 sequence: CASSFASGVQETQYF. CDR3 in DNA: TGCGCCAGCAGCTTTGCTAGCGGGGTCCAAGAGACCCAGTACTTC.

The chain recombines TRBV5-6 with TRBJ2-7; 9 bases line up with TRBD1. Germline values: CDR1 SGHDT, CDR2 YYEEEE. After removal of 4 bases from V and 12 bases from J, the junction contained 8 bases not matched to a gene. The CDR3 loop spans 12 amino acids. CDR3 residues: CASSLDRGKMYF. The DNA for the CDR3 is TGTGCCAGCAGCCTAGACAGGGGGAAAATGTACTTC.

This sequence joins TRBV7-8 and TRBJ2-7; 11 nucleotides match TRBD1. Per the germline V gene, CDR1 is SGHVS and CDR2 is FQNEAQ. The trim removed 1 base at V and 7 bases at J, leaving 12 bases unmatched. The CDR3 has 17 residues. CDR3 sequence: CASSLVGWDRGAGEQYF. The CDR3 DNA reads as TGTGCCAGCAGCTTAGTGGGCTGGGACAGGGGGGCTGGGGAGCAGTACTTC.